The 28 T cell receptor beta chains presented below share a single source sample, sequenced in a study of blood T cell repertoires in COVID-19. Some clones are missing from TCRdb's copy, which holds only in-frame ones; the method was immunoSEQ multiplex PCR. Among fewer than 65,000 clones listed, roughly 85% were seen once. Specimen: peripheral blood. Receptors were obtained from a human donor in a cohort sampled during active COVID-19.

The CDR3 nucleotides read TGTGCCAGCAGTTACTCGGAGGGTGGGAATTCACCCCTCCACTTT. Its translation is CASSYSEGGNSPLHF. The genes are TRBV6-6 and TRBJ1-6; D is undetermined. Trimming stripped 0 bases from V and 7 bases from J, with 10 bases between. From germline, CDR1 is MNHNY and CDR2 SVGAGI (reference sequence). The CDR3 loop spans 15 amino acids.

In this sample, this clone turned up once. This chain joins TRBV7-3 and TRBJ2-3; 8 positions agree with TRBD2. Germline V CDR1 and CDR2: SGHTA, FQGTGA. This CDR3 contains 15 residues. Unmatched junction bases numbered 10, after V lost 5 bases and J lost 6 bases. This chain's CDR3 is CASSPTSATLDTQYF. CDR3 nucleotides: TGTGCCAGCAGCCCGACTAGCGCCACATTGGATACGCAGTATTTT.

The CDR3 reads CTSSQPDRARGYTF. The CDR3 DNA follows: TGCACCAGCAGCCAACCGGACAGGGCACGCGGCTACACCTTC. The rearrangement uses TRBV1 and TRBJ1-2; the table names TRBD1, a call not compared with the DNA. TRBV1 is shown as a pseudogene. The CDR3 is made up of 14 amino acids.

This clone was counted only a few times. V is TRBV19 and J is TRBJ1-1; D is undetermined. Trimming took 5 bases from V and 5 from J, leaving 6 bases between them. This CDR3 comprises 11 residues. The germline V gene encodes CDR1 LNHDA and CDR2 SQIVND (reference sequence). DNA for the CDR3: TGTGCCAGTAGTCTGAGTACTGAAGCTTTCTTT. This codes for CASSLSTEAFF.

The chain is built from TRBV7-2 and TRBJ1-3, with a weak D call TRBD1 (5 bases). Germline assignment: CDR1 SGHTA and CDR2 FQGNSA. V shed 2 bases and J shed 2 bases, with 10 bases lying between them. CDR3 length: 15 amino acids. This chain's CDR3 is CASSLFDSAGNTIYF. The CDR3 DNA follows: TGTGCCAGCAGCTTATTCGACAGTGCTGGAAACACCATATATTTT.

This chain joins TRBV3-1 (or the pseudogene TRBV3-2) and TRBJ2-1; 8 bases align to TRBD2. This CDR3 has 15 residues. The germline V gene encodes CDR1 LGHDT and CDR2 YNNKEL (reference sequence). V lost 4 bases and J lost 7; bases outside the gene matches: 9. The CDR3, as DNA: TGTGCCAGCAGCCGGGGGAGCGGGGGTTCGAATGAGCAGTTCTTC. This encodes CASSRGSGGSNEQFF.

This chain connects TRBV2 to TRBJ2-2, with D possibly TRBD1 on 5 matching bases. Trimming removed 4 bases from V and 2 bases from J, with 17 bases in between. The CDR3 sequence is 17 residues long. CDR1 is SNHLY, CDR2 FYNNEI, per germline. The DNA of the CDR3 is TGTGCCAGCAGTGTAACGCGACAGTTAATTAACACCGGGGAGCTGTTTTTT. It specifies CASSVTRQLINTGELFF. Full variable domain (missing parts from reference TRBV2 and TRBJ2-2): EPEVTQTPSHQVTQMGQEVILRCVPISNHLYFYWYRQILGQKVEFLVSFYNNEISEKSEIFDDQFSVERPDGSNFTLKIRSTKLEDSAMYFCASSVTRQLINTGELFFGEGSRLTVL.

The chain recombines TRBV19 with TRBJ2-7; 7 bases match TRBD2. The germline V gene encodes CDR1 LNHDA and CDR2 SQIVND (reference sequence). The CDR3 has 14 residues. Trimming removed 8 bases from V and 2 bases from J; junction bases left unmatched: 9. This CDR3 is CASQSPSGPYEQYF. The CDR3 region has the DNA TGTGCCAGTCAGTCCCCTAGCGGCCCCTACGAGCAGTACTTC. Combining the CDR3 with reference TRBV19 and TRBJ2-7 gives the whole variable domain DGGITQSPKYLFRKEGQNVTLSCEQNLNHDAMYWYRQDPGQGLRLIYYSQIVNDFQKGDIAEGYSVSREKKESFPLTVTSAQKNPTAFYLCASQSPSGPYEQYFGPGTRLTVT.

V gene TRBV4-1 combines with J gene TRBJ2-3, with a weak D call TRBD2 (6 bases). The germline CDR1 and CDR2 sequences are MGHRA and YSYEKL. The CDR3 has 16 amino acids. V was cut by 0 bases and J by 8 bases, with 18 bases left in between. This CDR3 reads CASSQDKLGGGLTQYF. The CDR3, as DNA: TGCGCCAGCAGCCAAGATAAATTGGGGGGAGGTCTTACGCAGTATTTT.

This sequence joins TRBV14 and TRBJ1-2; D is unclear. Trimming pared 5 bases from V and 2 bases from J, leaving 9 bases between. There are 13 residues in the CDR3. Germline loops: CDR1 SGHDN, CDR2 FVKESK. The CDR3 here is CASSIQQNYGYTF. The CDR3, as DNA: TGTGCCAGCAGCATACAGCAGAACTATGGCTACACCTTC.

The genes are TRBV11-2 and TRBJ2-3; no definite D call. V lost 4 bases, J lost 6 bases, and 8 bases lay in between. The germline V gene encodes CDR1 SGHAT and CDR2 FQNNGV. This CDR3 has 12 amino acids. The CDR3 sequence is CASSSSFDTQYF. CDR3 nucleotide sequence: TGTGCCAGCAGCTCCTCTTTTGATACGCAGTATTTT.

This rearrangement joins TRBV4-3 to TRBJ2-7, with D hard to call. This CDR3 has 15 amino acids. Germline loops: CDR1 LGHNA, CDR2 YSLEER. Trimming removed 0 bases at V and 6 bases at J, with 15 bases between. CDR3 DNA: TGCGCCAGCAGCCAAGAATACACGGCACGCGGCGAGCAGTACTTC. Its protein product is CASSQEYTARGEQYF.

The CDR3 protein is CASSQRGLSSYEQYF. CDR3 nucleotide sequence: TGTGCCAGCAGCCAACGGGGTCTTAGCTCCTACGAGCAGTACTTC. V is TRBV5-8 and J is TRBJ2-7; a possible D gene is TRBD2 (5 bases). Germline V lookup: CDR1 SGHTS, CDR2 YDEGEE. The CDR3 spans 15 residues. Trimming removed 4 bases at V and 0 bases at J, with 14 bases between.

This clone was observed once. The rearrangement links TRBV11-3 to TRBJ2-3; 10 bases match TRBD2. The germline gives CDR1 SGHNT, CDR2 YENEEA. The length of the CDR3 is 15 residues. J gave up 6 bases and V 4 bases, and 7 bases lay outside the gene matches. In nucleotides, the CDR3 is TGTGCCAGCAGCTGGAGCGGGGGGGCTTGGGATACGCAGTATTTT. It encodes CASSWSGGAWDTQYF.

The chain is built from TRBV7-7 and TRBJ2-5; 9 nucleotides align to TRBD2. Per the germline V gene, CDR1 is SSHAT and CDR2 is FNYEAQ (reference sequence). The CDR3 runs to 16 residues. Trimming took 1 base from V and 2 from J; bases not matched to a gene: 5. DNA of the CDR3: TGTGCCAGCAGCTTAGGACTAGCGGACAATCAAGAGACCCAGTACTTC. Translation gives CASSLGLADNQETQYF. The variable domain in full, completed from reference TRBV7-7 and TRBJ2-5, reads GAGVSQSPRYKVTKRGQDVTLRCDPISSHATLYWYQQALGQGPEFLTYFNYEAQPDKSGLPSDRFSAERPEGSISTLTIQRTEQRDSAMYRCASSLGLADNQETQYFGPGTRLLVL.

J is TRBJ1-1 and V is TRBV18; 8 bases line up with TRBD1. V was clipped by 0 bases and J by 1 base; unmatched bases: 7. The CDR3 totals 17 residues. CDR1 is KGHSH, CDR2 LQKENI, per germline. The CDR3: CASSPPGQGGRNTEAFF. The DNA for the CDR3 is TGTGCCAGCTCACCACCCGGACAGGGTGGTAGGAACACTGAAGCTTTCTTT.

The chain combines TRBV14 with TRBJ1-6; D gene uncertain. Per the germline V gene, CDR1 is SGHDN and CDR2 is FVKESK. The CDR3 loop spans 13 amino acids. V was pared by 0 bases and J by 10 bases, with 7 bases between. Here the CDR3 DNA reads TGTGCCAGCAGCCAAGACAGAAGATCACCCCTCCACTTT. Encoded protein: CASSQDRRSPLHF.

The gene calls are TRBV6-2 or TRBV6-3 and TRBJ2-1; 8 positions match TRBD2. Germline CDR1 and CDR2: MNHEY and SVGEGT. The CDR3 contains 15 residues. The V gene end was trimmed by 5 bases and the J gene end by 6 bases; junction bases not matched to a gene: 9. The CDR3 loop reads CASSLSGGAINEQFF. The CDR3 DNA reads TGTGCCAGCAGTCTCTCCGGGGGGGCAATCAATGAGCAGTTCTTC.

The J gene is TRBJ2-5, the V gene TRBV5-1, with D perhaps matching TRBD1 (7 bases). From germline, CDR1 is SGHRS and CDR2 YFSETQ. This CDR3 spans 14 amino acids. V gave up 4 bases and J gave up 1 base, with 11 bases separating them. The CDR3 DNA reads TGCGCCAGCAGCGCGGGGACAGCCCAAGAGACCCAGTACTTC. Translating it yields CASSAGTAQETQYF.

The chain carries TRBV19 and TRBJ1-6, with 8 bases identical to TRBD1. V gave up 5 bases and J gave up 6 bases; unmatched junction bases: 12. The CDR3 runs 17 residues. Germline assignment: CDR1 LNHDA and CDR2 SQIVND (reference sequence). The CDR3 sequence is CASSPPRTGTPNSPLHF. Here the CDR3 DNA reads TGTGCCAGTAGTCCCCCACGGACAGGGACCCCTAATTCACCCCTCCACTTT.

The chain uses TRBV4-3 and TRBJ2-5, with D uncertain. Trimming shortened V by 0 bases and J by 5 bases, and 10 bases separated the two germline ends. Germline lookup yields CDR1 LGHNA and CDR2 YSLEER. The CDR3 runs 14 residues. CDR3: CASSQDLGSETQYF. CDR3 nucleotides: TGCGCCAGCAGCCAAGATTTGGGCTCTGAGACCCAGTACTTC.

The CDR3 loop reads CATSKDRVLSYEQYF. The CDR3, as DNA: TGTGCCACCAGCAAAGACAGGGTCCTCTCCTACGAGCAGTACTTC. The V and J genes are TRBV15 and TRBJ2-7, with 7 bases lining up with TRBD1. V dropped 4 bases and J dropped 0; count of bases not matched to a gene: 6. Per the germline V gene, CDR1 is LNHNV and CDR2 is YYDKDF (reference sequence). The CDR3 runs 15 residues.

This chain connects TRBV3-1 (or the pseudogene TRBV3-2) to TRBJ1-2; D may be TRBD1 (5 bases). The CDR3 is 13 amino acids. V lost 6 bases to trimming and J lost 10 bases, with 18 bases between them. Germline values: CDR1 LGHDT, CDR2 YNNKEL (reference sequence). CDR3 loop: CASRRAGTFPYTF. CDR3 DNA sequence: TGTGCCAGCAGGAGAGCCGGGACTTTCCCCTACACCTTC.

The chain employs TRBV11-2 and TRBJ2-7; possibly TRBD1 for D (5 bases). The CDR3 contains 12 residues. Germline CDR1 SGHAT, CDR2 FQNNGV. The V and J ends lost 5 bases and 6 bases respectively, with 11 bases between them. CDR3 DNA sequence: TGTGCCAGCAGCCAGCTAGGGGCCGAGCAGTACTTC. Amino acid sequence: CASSQLGAEQYF. The full variable domain, rest sourced from reference TRBV11-2 and TRBJ2-7, is EAGVAQSPRYKIIEKRQSVAFWCNPISGHATLYWYQQILGQGPKLLIQFQNNGVVDDSQLPKDRFSAERLKGVDSTLKIQPAKLEDSAVYLCASSQLGAEQYFGPGTRLTVT.

The chain is built from TRBV11-3 and TRBJ2-1, with 15 nucleotides matching TRBD2. Germline CDR1 and CDR2: SGHNT and YENEEA. The CDR3 extends over 19 amino acids. The V segment lost 5 bases and the J segment 1 base; nucleotides outside the gene matches: 9. The CDR3 sequence is CASSLLGTSGGRSYNEQFF. In nucleotides, the CDR3 is TGTGCCAGCAGCCTCCTCGGGACTAGCGGGGGGAGGTCCTACAATGAGCAGTTCTTC.

The V and J genes are TRBV3-1 (or the pseudogene TRBV3-2) and TRBJ2-3, with D perhaps matching TRBD1 (6 bases). This CDR3 contains 18 residues. Germline CDR1 LGHDT, CDR2 YNNKEL (reference sequence). Trimming took off 1 base at V and 3 bases at J, with 20 bases between the two ends. For the CDR3, the DNA is TGTGCCAGCAGCCAAGTCACCCGCACAGGGCTGAGGACAGATACGCAGTATTTT. The encoded protein is CASSQVTRTGLRTDTQYF.

In regard to this clone: At one of its ends the junction is not consistent with the germline gene, which may arise from a read error. The V and J genes are TRBV6-2 or TRBV6-3 and TRBJ2-7, with D maybe TRBD2 (6 bases). Germline CDR1 reads MNHEY; CDR2 reads SVGEGT. The CDR3 totals 12 residues. In nucleotides, the CDR3 is TGTGCCAGCAGTTACCCCGGGAGCCGTCAGGACTTC. Translating gives CASSYPGSRQDF.

V usage is TRBV5-1 and J usage is TRBJ1-5, with 7 positions matching TRBD1. The trim removed 0 bases at V and 2 bases at J, leaving 2 bases unmatched. CDR1 is SGHRS and CDR2 is YFSETQ in the germline V gene. The CDR3 is made up of 15 amino acids. The CDR3 loop reads CASSLAGGGNQPQHF. CDR3 DNA: TGCGCCAGCAGCTTGGCAGGGGGAGGCAATCAGCCCCAGCATTTT. Filled out from reference TRBV5-1 and TRBJ1-5, the complete variable domain reads KAGVTQTPRYLIKTRGQQVTLSCSPISGHRSVSWYQQTPGQGLQFLFEYFSETQRNKGNFPGRFSGRQFSNSRSEMNVSTLELGDSALYLCASSLAGGGNQPQHFGDGTRLSIL.